Reported below is one T cell receptor beta chain. Its antigen remains unknown. The sample belongs to a study of T cell responses to AZD1222 COVID-19 vaccine. Broader study findings: It was only a handful of AZD1222 recipients who were seropositive at baseline. Spike regions recognized by vaccine-associated CD4 TCRs spanned the protein, led by 160-218 and 743-854.

Method: immunoSEQ multiplex PCR; TCRdb's copy keeps in-frame clones and lacks some. This sample yields about 110,000 clones, of which about 90% are seen a single time; roughly a fifth belongs to the top ten. This clonotype was sampled from an adult in good health. The source was peripheral blood, collected on day 0 of AZD1222 vaccination.

The CDR3: CASSHDLLGVRRETQYF. CDR3 nucleotides: TGTGCCAGCAGCCATGACCTTCTAGGGGTCAGGCGGGAGACCCAGTACTTC. The chain uses TRBV3-1 (or the pseudogene TRBV3-2) and TRBJ2-5; D perhaps matches TRBD1 (5 bases). This CDR3 region has 17 residues. The germline V gene has CDR1 LGHDT and CDR2 YNNKEL (reference sequence). V was shortened by 3 bases and J by 5 bases, with 22 bases between the two germline ends.